This entry features one T cell receptor beta chain sequence. Its antigen is unknown. This sample is drawn from a study of shared clonotypes between healthy human individuals. With 4 bases removed from V and 6 bases from J, the gap between germline ends came to 16 bases. Germline CDR1 is MNHEY and CDR2 is SMNVEV (reference sequence). This CDR3 is 16 amino acids long. In the naive CD8 group, cells lacked CD45RO and were positively selected for CCR7, so terminally differentiated effector memory CD45RA+ cells were left out. Measured with immunoSEQ multiplex PCR; TCRdb has only the in-frame clones, and not every one. This sample has about 2 million clones, with just under 95% found just once. Study results and caveats: The donor pool, a small one, limited the genetic and exposure-history diversity represented. Relative to their counterparts shared across all four donors, non-shared clonotypes exhibited diminished generation probabilities.

The sequence came from a man aged 18-30 years in good health. The sample consisted of naive CD8+ T cells sorted from blood. This chain links TRBV27 with TRBJ1-6, with a weak D call TRBD1 (5 bases). The CDR3 is CASSSQPNQGNSPLHF. DNA for the CDR3: TGTGCCAGCAGTTCGCAGCCGAATCAGGGTAATTCACCCCTCCACTTT.